This record covers a single TCR beta chain. The specificity of this receptor is unknown. The input lacks base qualities; no much larger clone sits a single base away. The record originates from a study of blood T cell repertoires in COVID-19 (TCRdb year 2020). General notes on the study: Samples covering the acute and convalescent phases of COVID-19 were provided by collaborators in the United States, Italy and Spain. The repertoires were made available in a free public database intended to serve as a resource for research on the immune response to SARS-CoV-2. The samples were drawn from two sources: the first 160 participants of the ongoing ImmuneRACE study, and 950 to 1,500 subjects contributed by 6 global collaborators. Deeply sampled blood TCRbeta repertoires from subjects exposed to, actively infected with, or recovered from COVID-19 were included in the dataset. Sample metadata almost always included a de-identified subject ID, COVID-19 status, age in years and sex. The prospective study material was composed of cDNA or gDNA derived from T cells, B-cell-depleted T cells, or PBMCs. Where HLA class I and class II types were available, the types were taken from metadata supplied by the sample provider, not from assay-based typing. What the authors observed across the whole study: The quantity of clinical and demographic metadata differed by source and by participant and was supplied without curation.

The immunoSEQ Assay, a bias-controlled multiplex PCR, was used to amplify TCRbeta CDR3 regions from genomic DNA. The paper's processing steps were these. Nucleated cell counts per sample were estimated from amplification of reference gene primers within the assay. To quantify the absolute abundance of each unique TCRbeta CDR3 rearrangement, sequence reads were collapsed and filtered. For each sample, productive Simpson clonality was calculated as the square root of Simpson's diversity index over productive rearrangements. TCRdb took over this immuneACCESS table, retaining in-frame rearrangements with V and J assigned. Such tables are incomplete; in checked studies, under half of the missing clones stem from an unresolved V gene, and the remainder is unexplained. V and J calls plus clone size are reproduced from that table; the DNA served to infer D and trimming. The sample data list about 15,000 clones, and around 80% of these were observed just once. The ten largest clones add up to roughly 15% of the sample.

The collaborating institutions used their own protocols to collect whole blood in K2EDTA tubes. For TCRbeta analysis, collaborators shipped samples as frozen whole blood, isolated PBMCs, or DNA extracted from either of those sample types. Sample: peripheral blood. This TCR came from a human donor in a cohort sampled during active COVID-19.

The nucleotide sequence is given as TGTGCCAGCAGTCCACCTTCTAGCGGACAAGAGACCCAGTACTTC. It specifies CASSPPSSGQETQYF. Recombination joined TRBV28 with TRBJ2-5, with 7 bases matching TRBD2. Trimming takes 5 bases off V and 2 bases off J; junction bases not matched to a gene: 8. Via the germline V gene, CDR1 is MDHEN and CDR2 SYDVKM. Its CDR3 holds 15 amino acids, cysteine through phenylalanine. This entry keeps only the CDR3 DNA: 45 bases, framed from base 1.